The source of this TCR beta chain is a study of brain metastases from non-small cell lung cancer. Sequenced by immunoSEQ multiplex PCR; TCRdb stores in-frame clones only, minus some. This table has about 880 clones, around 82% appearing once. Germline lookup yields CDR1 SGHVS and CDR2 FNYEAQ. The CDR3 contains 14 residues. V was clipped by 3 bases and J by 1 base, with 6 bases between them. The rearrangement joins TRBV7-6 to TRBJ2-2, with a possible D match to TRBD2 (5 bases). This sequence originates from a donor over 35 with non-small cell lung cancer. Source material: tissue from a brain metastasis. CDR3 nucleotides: TGTGCCAGCAGCTTTGGAGGGAACACCGGGGAGCTGTTTTTT. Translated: CASSFGGNTGELFF. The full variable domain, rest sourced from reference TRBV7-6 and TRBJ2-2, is GAGVSQSPRYKVTKRGQDVALRCDPISGHVSLYWYRQALGQGPEFLTYFNYEAQQDKSGLPNDRFSAERPEGSISTLTIQRTEQRDSAMYRCASSFGGNTGELFFGEGSRLTVL.